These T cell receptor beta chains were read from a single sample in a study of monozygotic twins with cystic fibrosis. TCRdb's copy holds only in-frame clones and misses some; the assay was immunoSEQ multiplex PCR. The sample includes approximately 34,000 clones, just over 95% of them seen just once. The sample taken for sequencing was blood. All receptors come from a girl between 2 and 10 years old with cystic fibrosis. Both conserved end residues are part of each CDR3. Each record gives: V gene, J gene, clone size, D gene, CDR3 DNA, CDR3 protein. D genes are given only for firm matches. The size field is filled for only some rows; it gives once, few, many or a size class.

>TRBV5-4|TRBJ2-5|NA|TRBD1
TGTGCCAGCAGCACAGACAGGGGTAGGGAGACCCAGTACTTC
CASSTDRGRETQYF
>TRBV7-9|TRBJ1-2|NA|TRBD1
TGTGCCAGCAGCTTAGAAGAGGGGGCGAGCTACACCTTC
CASSLEEGASYTF
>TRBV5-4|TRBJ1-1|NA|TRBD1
TGTGCCAGCAGGGAATGGGACAGGGGTTTGATGAACACTGAAGCTTTCTTT
CASREWDRGLMNTEAFF
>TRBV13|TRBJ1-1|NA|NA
TGTGCCAGCAGATGGGGGATGGGAACTGAAGCTTTCTTT
CASRWGMGTEAFF
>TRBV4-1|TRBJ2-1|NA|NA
TGCGCCAGCAGCCACGACCTGACGTTTGAGCAGTTCTTC
CASSHDLTFEQFF
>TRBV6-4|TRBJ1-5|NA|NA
TGTGCCACGGGAGACGACGTGGGTGAGACAGCACATCAGCCCCAGCATTTT
CATGDDVGETAHQPQHF
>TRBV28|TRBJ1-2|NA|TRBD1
TGTGCCAGCACTATGGGACAGCTCCTCAACTATGGCTACACCTTC
CASTMGQLLNYGYTF
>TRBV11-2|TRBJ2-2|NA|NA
TGTGCCAGCAGCTTAGAGGGCTATAACACCGGGGAGCTGTTTTTT
CASSLEGYNTGELFF
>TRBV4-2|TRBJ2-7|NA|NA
TGTGCCAGCAGCCAATCGGCGACCTCCTACGAGCAGTACTTC
CASSQSATSYEQYF
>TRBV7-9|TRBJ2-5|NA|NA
TGTGCCAGCAGCTTAGTATACGGAGCCCACCAAGAGACCCAGTACTTC
CASSLVYGAHQETQYF
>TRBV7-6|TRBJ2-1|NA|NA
TGTGCCAGCAGCTTATTTACTGGCTACAATGAGCAGTTCTTC
CASSLFTGYNEQFF
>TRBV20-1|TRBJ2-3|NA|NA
TGCAGTGCCAACCATCGAGATACGCAGTATTTT
CSANHRDTQYF
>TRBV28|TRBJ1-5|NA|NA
TGTGCCAGCAGTAGGCGAGGGGCAGTTCAGCCCCAGCATTTT
CASSRRGAVQPQHF
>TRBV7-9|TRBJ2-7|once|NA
TGTGCCAGCAGCTCCGTGGACCGAACCTACGAGCAGTACTTC
CASSSVDRTYEQYF
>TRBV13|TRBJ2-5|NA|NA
TGTGCCAGCAGAGCAACCCGGGAAAGGGGGGAGACCCAGTACTTC
CASRATRERGETQYF